This T cell receptor (beta chain) was observed in a study of blood T cell repertoires in COVID-19. TCRdb keeps only in-frame clones here, not all; method: immunoSEQ multiplex PCR. Among some 120,000 clones listed, around 74% were seen once. With V trimmed by 3 bases and J by 3 bases, 14 bases remained unmatched. Germline V CDR1 and CDR2: WSHSY, SAAADI. The length of the CDR3 is 18 residues. The chain carries TRBV10-2 and TRBJ1-1, with 9 bases matching TRBD1. This receptor was taken from an elderly man with COVID-19, enrolled during active disease. The material sequenced was peripheral blood. The CDR3: CASSDSGTGFPSDTEAFF. CDR3 nucleotide sequence: TGCGCCAGCAGTGATTCCGGGACAGGGTTCCCAAGCGACACTGAAGCTTTCTTT.